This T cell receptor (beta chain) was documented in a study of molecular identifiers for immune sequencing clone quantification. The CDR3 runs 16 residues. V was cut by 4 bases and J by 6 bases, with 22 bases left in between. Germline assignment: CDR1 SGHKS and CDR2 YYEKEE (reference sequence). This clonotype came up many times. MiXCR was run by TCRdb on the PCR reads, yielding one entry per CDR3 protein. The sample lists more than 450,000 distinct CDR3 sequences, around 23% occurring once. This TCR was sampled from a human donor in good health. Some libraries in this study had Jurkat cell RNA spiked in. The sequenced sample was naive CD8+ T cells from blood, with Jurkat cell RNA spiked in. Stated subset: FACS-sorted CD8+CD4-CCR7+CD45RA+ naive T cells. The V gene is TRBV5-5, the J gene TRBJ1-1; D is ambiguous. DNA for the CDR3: TGTGCCAGCAGCAGTCCCCAAGGGTCGGATAGCCCTGAAGCTTTCTTT. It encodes CASSSPQGSDSPEAFF. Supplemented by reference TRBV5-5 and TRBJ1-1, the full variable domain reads DAGVTQSPTHLIKTRGQQVTLRCSPISGHKSVSWYQQVLGQGPQFIFQYYEKEERGRGNFPDRFSARQFPNYSSELNVNALLLGDSALYLCASSSPQGSDSPEAFFGQGTRLTVV.